This T cell receptor (beta chain) was captured by sequencing in a study of shared clonotypes between healthy human individuals. Germline CDR1 and CDR2: SGHRS and YFSETQ. The length of the CDR3 is 15 residues. V was shortened by 6 bases and J by 8 bases, with 20 bases between the two germline ends. The assay was immunoSEQ multiplex PCR, and TCRdb's table has in-frame clones only and misses some. The sample records under 2,500,000 clones, around 95% being singletons. None of the donors, who were healthy HIV-negative adults, had recently had acute infections or vaccinations. The clonotype originates from a man aged 18 to 30 in good health. Input material: naive CD4+ T cells sorted from blood. Regarding subset: CD45RA+ positively selected. This chain joins TRBV5-1 and TRBJ1-4, with D maybe TRBD1 (5 bases). In DNA, the CDR3 is TGCGCCAGCACCCCATCGACAGCGCTCTCGGAAAAACTGTTTTTT. Amino acid sequence: CASTPSTALSEKLFF.